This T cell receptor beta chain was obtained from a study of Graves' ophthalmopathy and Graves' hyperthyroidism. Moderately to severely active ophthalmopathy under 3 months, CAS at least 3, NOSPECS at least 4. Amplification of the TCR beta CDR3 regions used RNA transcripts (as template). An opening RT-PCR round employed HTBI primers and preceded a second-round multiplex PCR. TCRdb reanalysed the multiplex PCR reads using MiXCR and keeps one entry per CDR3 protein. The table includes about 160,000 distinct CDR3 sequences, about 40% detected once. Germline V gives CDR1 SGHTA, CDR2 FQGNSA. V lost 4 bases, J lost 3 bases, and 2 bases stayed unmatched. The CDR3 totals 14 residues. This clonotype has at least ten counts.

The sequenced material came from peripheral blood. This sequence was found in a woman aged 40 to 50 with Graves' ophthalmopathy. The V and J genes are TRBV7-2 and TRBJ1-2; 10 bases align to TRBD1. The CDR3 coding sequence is TGTGCCAGCAGCTATGACAGGGGGCACTATGGCTACACCTTC. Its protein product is CASSYDRGHYGYTF.